The T cell receptor beta chain under discussion was sequenced for a study of shared clonotypes between healthy human individuals. Study conclusions and caveats: Sharing across a few donors was seen in 4% to 6.5% of naive CD4 clonotypes.

In the case of this clone: Its antigen remains unknown.

Genomic DNA belonging to each subset was distributed in equal measure over several immunoSEQ plates. Profiled with immunoSEQ multiplex PCR; TCRdb holds only in-frame clones, not every one. The sample consists of some 900,000 clones, over 60% of them appearing once. Trimming at V came to 5 bases and at J to 3 bases, leaving 8 bases not matched to a gene. This CDR3 is built from 16 residues. CDR1 is LNHNV, CDR2 YYDKDF, per germline (reference sequence). This TCR was recovered from a man aged 18-30 years in good health. The gene calls are TRBV15 and TRBJ2-4; 9 bases line up with TRBD2. The sample comprised memory CD4+ T cells sorted from blood. Subset in this sample: CD45RA-negative fraction. CDR3 DNA sequence: TGTGCCACCAGCGGAGCTAGCGGGGCAGGCAAAAACATTCAGTACTTC. It translates to CATSGASGAGKNIQYF.